What follows are 18 T cell receptor beta chains derived from one specimen sequenced in a study of shared clonotypes between healthy human individuals. Clones were read by immunoSEQ multiplex PCR, and TCRdb kept only the in-frame ones, dropping some. The sample includes about 490,000 clones, 70% to 80% of them seen just once. Sequencing was carried out using PBMCs. Receptors were obtained from a woman aged 40-49 years in good health. Some clones in this sample may be carry-over from other donors' samples.

The chain links TRBV18 to TRBJ1-1, with 8 positions matching TRBD1. This CDR3 has 17 amino acids. V was clipped by 4 bases and J by 4 bases; unmatched bases: 14. Germline-derived CDR1 and CDR2 are KGHSH and LQKENI. Here the CDR3 reads CASSLTSQAGGLTEAFF. The CDR3 DNA reads TGTGCCAGCTCACTTACATCCCAGGCAGGGGGCCTCACTGAAGCTTTCTTT.

The V gene is TRBV18, the J gene TRBJ1-2, with D possibly TRBD1 on 5 matching bases. CDR1 is KGHSH, CDR2 LQKENI, per germline. The germline V and J ends were trimmed by 1 base and 6 bases, with 12 bases remaining between them. This CDR3 is 14 amino acids long. CDR3 in DNA: TGTGCCAGCTCACCACGGGCAGGGAAAGATGGCTACACCTTC. Translated: CASSPRAGKDGYTF.

This clone was counted a few times. J is TRBJ1-5 and V is TRBV28; possibly TRBD1 for D (6 bases). Trimming pared 6 bases from V and 0 bases from J, leaving 18 bases between. The CDR3 sequence is 17 residues long. From germline, CDR1 is MDHEN and CDR2 SYDVKM. CDR3 coding DNA: TGTGCCAGCAGCCTCCTAACATACAGGGTTAGCAATCAGCCCCAGCATTTT. Residues: CASSLLTYRVSNQPQHF.

The J gene is TRBJ2-3, the V gene TRBV9; no clear D. The V end was cut by 3 bases, the J end by 2 bases, with 13 bases between. Germline loops: CDR1 SGDLS, CDR2 YYNGEE. The CDR3 totals 15 residues. The CDR3 region has the DNA TGTGCCAGCAGCGACTCCCTGAAACCCACAGATACGCAGTATTTT. This encodes CASSDSLKPTDTQYF.

The CDR3 DNA follows: TGTGCCAGCAGCGACCGGGGAGTCGGCATTCAGTACTTC. Encoded protein: CASSDRGVGIQYF. This rearrangement joins TRBV6-1 to TRBJ2-4; D may be TRBD2 (5 bases). Germline values: CDR1 MNHNS, CDR2 SASEGT. V lost 6 bases, J lost 9 bases, and 15 bases lay in between. This CDR3 is built from 13 residues.

Comment on this clone: This probably arose from a read error, given a far larger clone one base away. This rearrangement joins TRBV30 to TRBJ1-5; D unresolved. This CDR3 has 12 residues. The germline gives CDR1 GTSNPN, CDR2 SVGIG (reference sequence). The chain's CDR3 is CAWSGSNRPQHF. CDR3 nucleotides: TGTGCCTGGAGTGGGAGCAATCGGCCCCAGCATTTT.

V is TRBV6-5 and J is TRBJ2-1; a weak D match, TRBD1 (8 bases). V shed 5 bases and J shed 6 bases, with 14 bases lying between them. Germline V gene sequence: CDR1 MNHEY, CDR2 SVGAGI. CDR3 length: 14 residues. This CDR3 is CASSRDRTSNEQFF. As DNA, the CDR3 is TGTGCCAGCAGTCGGGACAGGACTAGCAATGAGCAGTTCTTC.

The J gene is TRBJ2-1, the V gene TRBV7-2; D not resolved. Germline V CDR1 and CDR2: SGHTA, FQGNSA. Trimming shortened V by 5 bases and J by 4 bases, and 18 bases separated the two germline ends. This CDR3 contains 16 residues. CDR3 in DNA: TGTGCCAGCAGCCCATTTCGTTCCGGCTTGTACAATGAGCAGTTCTTC. It encodes CASSPFRSGLYNEQFF.

V usage is TRBV7-9 and J usage is TRBJ2-2; no firm D call. The CDR3 is 14 amino acids. V lost 7 bases and J lost 3, with 12 bases in between. Germline V gene lookup returns CDR1 SEHNR and CDR2 FQNEAQ (reference sequence). CDR3 in DNA: TGTGCCAGCACCCGGAGAGGAGACACCGGGGAGCTGTTTTTT. This sequence encodes CASTRRGDTGELFF. Drawing the rest from reference TRBV7-9 and TRBJ2-2, the complete variable domain is DTGVSQNPRHKITKRGQNVTFRCDPISEHNRLYWYRQTLGQGPEFLTYFQNEAQLEKSRLLSDRFSAERPKGSFSTLEIQRTEQGDSAMYLCASTRRGDTGELFFGEGSRLTVL.

The chain couples TRBV28 to TRBJ2-1, with no clear D. Trimming left V 6 bases short and J 0 bases short, with 15 bases between. The CDR3 extends over 16 amino acids. CDR1 is MDHEN and CDR2 is SYDVKM in the germline V gene. CDR3 nucleotides: TGTGCCAGCAGAACCTTGGACGCGAGCTCCTACAATGAGCAGTTCTTC. The encoded protein is CASRTLDASSYNEQFF.

The rearrangement joins TRBV30 to TRBJ1-5; unclear D gene. V dropped 5 bases and J dropped 3 bases, with 17 bases sitting between them. The CDR3 totals 15 residues. The V gene's germline CDR1 is GTSNPN and CDR2 SVGIG (reference sequence). In nucleotides, the CDR3 is TGTGCCTGGGGAGAGGGCCTCCGGCCCAATCAGCCCCAGCATTTT. It codes for CAWGEGLRPNQPQHF.

The chain joins TRBV7-3 to TRBJ1-2; the D gene is possibly TRBD1 (5 bases). Trimming stripped 4 bases from V and 8 bases from J, with 14 bases between. Germline assignment: CDR1 SGHTA and CDR2 FQGTGA. The CDR3 has 13 amino acids. The CDR3 nucleotides are TGTGCCAGCAGCTCCCCCGCAGGGCTGGGCTACACCTTC. This sequence encodes CASSSPAGLGYTF.

The rearrangement uses TRBV27 and TRBJ2-1, with a weak D call TRBD2 (5 bases). The CDR3 runs to 15 residues. Trimming pared 5 bases from V and 5 bases from J, leaving 16 bases between. In germline, CDR1 is MNHEY, CDR2 SMNVEV (reference sequence). The CDR3 sequence is CASSPVGGRHNEQFF. The CDR3 bases are TGTGCCAGCAGTCCCGTTGGCGGGCGACACAATGAGCAGTTCTTC.

This chain links TRBV2 with TRBJ2-7; TRBD1 matches at 8 bases. The CDR3 extends over 13 amino acids. CDR1 is SNHLY, CDR2 FYNNEI, per germline. Trimming removed 6 bases from V and 2 bases from J; junction bases left unmatched: 3. CDR3: CASRDRVPYEQYF. Here the CDR3 DNA reads TGTGCCAGCAGGGACAGGGTCCCCTACGAGCAGTACTTC.

The chain recombines TRBV18 with TRBJ2-3; D might be TRBD1 (5 bases). The germline V and J ends were trimmed by 1 base and 2 bases, with 10 bases remaining between them. The CDR3 length is 15 residues. CDR1 is KGHSH, CDR2 LQKENI, per germline. The CDR3 DNA reads TGTGCCAGCTCACCACGAGCAGGGCCCACAGATACGCAGTATTTT. Translation: CASSPRAGPTDTQYF.

This clone appeared a single time. This chain uses TRBV11-2 with TRBJ2-2, with 13 bases that match TRBD2. With 6 bases clipped from V and 3 bases from J, the junction kept 4 bases outside the gene matches. Germline V gives CDR1 SGHAT, CDR2 FQNNGV. This CDR3 region has 16 residues. The chain's CDR3 is CASRDGLAGDTGELFF. CDR3 nucleotides: TGTGCCAGCAGGGACGGACTAGCGGGGGACACCGGGGAGCTGTTTTTT.

The CDR3 DNA reads as TGTGCCAGCAGCTTCACAGGGGTCGGTCAGCCCCAGCATTTT. This codes for CASSFTGVGQPQHF. V is TRBV7-2 and J is TRBJ1-5; 7 nucleotides agree with TRBD1. Trimming at V came to 3 bases and at J to 6 bases, leaving 5 bases not matched to a gene. CDR3 length: 14 residues. Germline CDR1 and CDR2: SGHTA and FQGNSA.

The chain is built from TRBV7-9 and TRBJ2-5; 9 bases are shared with TRBD1. Matching the DNA end better, TRBJ2-7 makes the J call doubtful. CDR3 length: 13 residues. Germline CDR1 reads SEHNR; CDR2 reads FQNEAQ (reference sequence). The CDR3 here is CASSRRQGGEQYF. The CDR3 DNA follows: TGTGCCAGCAGCAGGAGACAGGGGGGCGAGCAGTACTTC.